Presented here are 27 T cell receptor beta chains from one specimen sequenced in a study of blood T cells in healthy people across ages. A second PCR of 7 to 11 cycles used a sample-barcoded 5' primer and a J-beta primer mix. From the 5' RACE reads, TCRdb called clonotypes with MiXCR, one entry per CDR3 protein. The sample contains 550,000 to 750,000 distinct CDR3 sequences, roughly 21% of which appear only once. Source material: blood. These receptors all stem from a man in his sixties or seventies in good health.

The rearrangement links TRBV18 to TRBJ2-6, with 10 bases fitting TRBD2. V was pared by 2 bases and J by 2 bases, with 9 bases of the junction left unmatched. Germline V gene sequence: CDR1 KGHSH, CDR2 LQKENI. The CDR3 runs to 19 residues. The CDR3 DNA is TGTGCCAGCTCACCAACTAGGCTAGCGGGAGCCCCTGGGGCCAACGTCCTGACTTTC. The encoded protein is CASSPTRLAGAPGANVLTF.

This clonotype was picked up a small number of times. The rearrangement uses TRBV20-1 and TRBJ1-2, with 8 bases identical to TRBD1. The V gene end was trimmed by 0 bases and the J gene end by 1 base; junction bases not matched to a gene: 4. The CDR3 spans 15 residues. Per the germline V gene, CDR1 is DFQATT and CDR2 is SNEGSKA (reference sequence). The CDR3 is CSARDRGQDNYGYTF. DNA of the CDR3: TGCAGTGCTAGAGATAGGGGACAGGATAACTATGGCTACACCTTC.

V usage is TRBV20-1 and J usage is TRBJ2-5; D is undetermined. The CDR3 runs 15 residues. V was pared by 0 bases and J by 5 bases, with 16 bases between. Germline loops: CDR1 DFQATT, CDR2 SNEGSKA (reference sequence). The CDR3 spells CSARDLAGAPETQYF. The CDR3 DNA reads TGCAGTGCTAGAGATTTGGCCGGAGCTCCGGAGACCCAGTACTTC.

This clonotype was observed many times. The chain carries TRBV7-2 and TRBJ2-4; 16 bases line up with TRBD2. Germline V gene sequence: CDR1 SGHTA, CDR2 FQGNSA. Losses at the gene ends were 3 bases for V and 7 bases for J; bases not matched to a gene: 9. The CDR3 consists of 18 residues. CDR3 residues: CASSFPPGTSGRGNIQYF. CDR3 nucleotides: TGTGCCAGCAGCTTTCCCCCCGGGACTAGCGGGAGGGGGAACATTCAGTACTTC.

The chain recombines TRBV2 with TRBJ2-2; the D gene is possibly TRBD1 (5 bases). The CDR3 sequence is 14 residues long. The V end was cut by 5 bases, the J end by 5 bases, with 12 bases between. Germline CDR1 SNHLY, CDR2 FYNNEI. CDR3 in amino acids: CASSRQCRTGELFF. In nucleotides, the CDR3 is TGTGCCAGCAGTCGACAGTGTAGAACCGGGGAGCTGTTTTTT.

The genes are TRBV6-7 and TRBJ1-5, with D uncertain. TRBV6-7 is given ORF status, its function remaining uncertain. The CDR3 loop spans 13 amino acids. V gave up 6 bases and J gave up 6 bases, with 12 bases separating them. CDR3 in amino acids: CASRPYTGQPQHF. As DNA, the CDR3 is TGTGCCAGCAGGCCCTATACTGGTCAGCCCCAGCATTTT.

The chain uses TRBV6-5 and TRBJ2-3; D perhaps matches TRBD1 (5 bases). The CDR3 runs 11 residues. Germline CDR1 MNHEY, CDR2 SVGAGI. The CDR3: CAAGASDTQYF. CDR3 DNA: TGTGCAGCTGGGGCATCAGATACGCAGTATTTT.

A few counts support this clonotype. The genes are TRBV5-1 and TRBJ2-5; D is possibly TRBD2 (5 bases). CDR1 is SGHRS and CDR2 is YFSETQ in the germline V gene. The CDR3 is made up of 15 amino acids. V was trimmed by 4 bases and J by 4 bases, leaving 17 bases between them. The CDR3 nucleotides read TGCGCCAGCAGCCCTGGACCCGGAGGTGGAGAGACCCAGTACTTC. Amino acid sequence: CASSPGPGGGETQYF.

This clonotype has at least ten counts. V gene TRBV28 combines with J gene TRBJ2-5, with D possibly matching TRBD2 (6 bases). The CDR3 contains 16 residues. CDR1 is MDHEN, CDR2 SYDVKM, per germline. V was shortened by 2 bases and J by 2 bases, with 15 bases between the two germline ends. This CDR3 reads CASSLGVAELQETQYF. As DNA, the CDR3 is TGTGCCAGCAGTTTAGGTGTAGCGGAGTTACAAGAGACCCAGTACTTC.

V and J are TRBV20-1 and TRBJ2-1, with TRBD2 matching 10 bases. This CDR3 region has 15 residues. Germline CDR1 is DFQATT and CDR2 is SNEGSKA (reference sequence). Germline trimming cut 2 bases from V and 7 bases from J; bases unmatched to any gene: 8. The CDR3 loop reads CSARHPGLARNEQFF. DNA for the CDR3: TGCAGTGCTAGACACCCGGGACTAGCGAGGAATGAGCAGTTCTTC.

This clonotype was seen only a few times. The genes are TRBV7-9 and TRBJ1-5; D possibly corresponds to TRBD1 (6 bases). Germline values: CDR1 SEHNR, CDR2 FQNEAQ (reference sequence). The CDR3 length is 16 residues. Trimming left V 1 base short and J 2 bases short, with 12 bases between. The CDR3: CASSLGGAGGNQPQHF. CDR3 nucleotide sequence: TGTGCCAGCAGCTTAGGAGGGGCAGGGGGCAATCAGCCCCAGCATTTT. The variable domain in full, completed from reference TRBV7-9 and TRBJ1-5, reads DTGVSQNPRHKITKRGQNVTFRCDPISEHNRLYWYRQTLGQGPEFLTYFQNEAQLEKSRLLSDRFSAERPKGSFSTLEIQRTEQGDSAMYLCASSLGGAGGNQPQHFGDGTRLSIL.

Many counts were recorded for this clonotype. The V call is TRBV18, the J call TRBJ2-5, with TRBD2 matching 13 bases. The CDR3 totals 15 residues. Trimming removed 5 bases from V and 7 bases from J; junction bases left unmatched: 7. Germline CDR1 KGHSH, CDR2 LQKENI. The CDR3 nucleotides are TGTGCCAGCTCAAGGGGGACTAGCGGGATTCGGACCCAGTACTTC. Translated, it gives CASSRGTSGIRTQYF.

This chain links TRBV5-6 with TRBJ2-6, with unresolved D. Germline loops: CDR1 SGHDT, CDR2 YYEEEE. The CDR3 has 16 residues. The V end lost 2 bases, the J end lost 2 bases, and 11 bases lay between the germline ends. The CDR3 spells CASSFGVKPGANVLTF. The CDR3 DNA reads TGTGCCAGCAGCTTTGGAGTTAAACCTGGGGCCAACGTCCTGACTTTC.

The chain is built from TRBV5-1 and TRBJ1-5; D not certain. Germline V gene lookup returns CDR1 SGHRS and CDR2 YFSETQ. CDR3 length equals 14 residues. Trimming shortened V by 0 bases and J by 7 bases, and 11 bases separated the two germline ends. The CDR3 sequence: CASSLGPAGQPQHF. The DNA for the CDR3 is TGCGCCAGCAGCTTGGGCCCAGCCGGGCAGCCCCAGCATTTT. Filled out from reference TRBV5-1 and TRBJ1-5, the complete variable domain reads KAGVTQTPRYLIKTRGQQVTLSCSPISGHRSVSWYQQTPGQGLQFLFEYFSETQRNKGNFPGRFSGRQFSNSRSEMNVSTLELGDSALYLCASSLGPAGQPQHFGDGTRLSIL.

This clonotype has only a few counts. V is TRBV7-8 and J is TRBJ2-3; D possibly corresponds to TRBD1 (7 bases). CDR1 SGHVS and CDR2 FQNEAQ come from the germline V gene. The CDR3 length is 15 residues. V lost 0 bases to trimming and J lost 5 bases, with 12 bases between them. In DNA, the CDR3 is TGTGCCAGCAGCTTAGCAGGGCAGGGGGGAGATACGCAGTATTTT. Amino acids: CASSLAGQGGDTQYF.

Comment on this clonotype: A junction end diverges from the germline sequence, so it may reflect a read error. The chain uses TRBV5-1 and TRBJ2-1; 11 nucleotides line up with TRBD2. The CDR3 covers 16 residues. Germline V gives CDR1 SGHRS, CDR2 YFSETQ. DNA for the CDR3: TGTGCCAGCTCACCACGTACTAGCGGGAGTTACAATGAGCAGTTCTTC. Translating gives CASSPRTSGSYNEQFF.

This clonotype was detected only a few times. The chain couples TRBV10-3 to TRBJ2-2; D is possibly TRBD2 (5 bases). This CDR3 is 15 amino acids long. Per germline, CDR1 ENHRY and CDR2 SYGVKD. Trimming left V 2 bases short and J 7 bases short, with 14 bases between. For the CDR3, the DNA is TGTGCCATCAGTGAGGAGGGTGATGTGGTCGGGGAGCTGTTTTTT. Translated, it gives CAISEEGDVVGELFF.

This chain joins TRBV20-1 and TRBJ1-1, with 7 bases aligning to TRBD1. Looked up from germline, CDR1 is DFQATT and CDR2 is SNEGSKA (reference sequence). The J segment lost 1 base and the V segment lost 7 bases, leaving 6 bases of the junction unmatched. The CDR3 contains 13 residues. In nucleotides, the CDR3 is TGCAGTGTAGAGGCAGGGGGGAACACTGAAGCTTTCTTT. Protein: CSVEAGGNTEAFF.

This clonotype was seen a handful of times. Mismatch with germline at one junction end may stem from a read error. The chain couples TRBV27 to TRBJ2-7, with D perhaps TRBD1 (6 bases). This CDR3 contains 14 residues. Germline CDR1 MNHEY, CDR2 SMNVEV (reference sequence). CDR3 protein: CAGRRTDLTYEQYF. The CDR3 coding sequence is TGTGCCGGCAGGCGGACAGACTTAACCTACGAGCAGTACTTC.

V and J are TRBV20-1 and TRBJ2-3, with TRBD2 matching over 7 bases. Trimming removed 2 bases from V and 4 bases from J; junction bases left unmatched: 3. Germline loops: CDR1 DFQATT, CDR2 SNEGSKA (reference sequence). The CDR3 is 13 residues long. CDR3 amino acids: CSARKLAADTQYF. The CDR3 DNA is TGCAGTGCTAGAAAGCTAGCGGCAGATACGCAGTATTTT.

This clonotype occurred a few times. This chain connects TRBV6-5 to TRBJ1-2, with D perhaps TRBD1 (5 bases). This CDR3 contains 13 residues. Germline CDR1 MNHEY, CDR2 SVGAGI. V was trimmed by 6 bases and J by 4 bases, leaving 12 bases between them. CDR3 DNA sequence: TGTGCCAGCAGCTTAGACAGCCTCTATGGCTACACCTTC. It yields the protein CASSLDSLYGYTF.

The chain couples TRBV20-1 to TRBJ1-5, with a possible D match to TRBD1 (5 bases). Germline CDR1 is DFQATT and CDR2 is SNEGSKA (reference sequence). V was trimmed by 6 bases and J by 5 bases, leaving 11 bases between them. The CDR3 covers 12 residues. In DNA, the CDR3 is TGCAGTGCGGGGGGAGGTGATCAGCCCCAGCATTTT. Its translation: CSAGGGDQPQHF.

This chain uses TRBV27 with TRBJ2-1; D is undetermined. Deletions cut 1 base from V and 2 bases from J, with 9 bases between. The CDR3 has 15 residues. The germline V gene encodes CDR1 MNHEY and CDR2 SMNVEV (reference sequence). The CDR3 DNA sequence: TGTGCCAGCAGTTTATACAGCCTGGCCTACAATGAGCAGTTCTTC. It is translated as CASSLYSLAYNEQFF.

V is TRBV5-1 and J is TRBJ2-7; weak D call: TRBD1 (5 bases). V gave up 0 bases and J gave up 2 bases, with 12 bases separating them. CDR3 size: 15 residues. In germline, CDR1 is SGHRS, CDR2 YFSETQ. The CDR3 DNA is TGCGCCAGCAGCTTGGGACAGCCGCTCACCTACGAGCAGTACTTC. It is translated as CASSLGQPLTYEQYF.

This clonotype was observed a handful of times. This sequence joins TRBV18 and TRBJ2-3, with D unresolved. Germline V lookup: CDR1 KGHSH, CDR2 LQKENI. The CDR3 sequence is 13 residues long. V lost 4 bases and J 9 bases, leaving 14 bases between the germline ends. CDR3: CASSQIIDDTQYF. The CDR3 bases are TGTGCCAGCTCACAGATTATAGACGACACGCAGTATTTT.

This clonotype was observed a few times. The V gene is TRBV15, the J gene TRBJ2-3, with 8 bases fitting TRBD2. Germline loops: CDR1 LNHNV, CDR2 YYDKDF (reference sequence). J gave up 8 bases and V 0 bases, and 1 base lay outside the gene matches. The CDR3 loop spans 13 amino acids. The CDR3 here is CATSRDRGGTQYF. CDR3 sequence (DNA): TGTGCCACCAGCAGAGATCGGGGGGGTACGCAGTATTTT.

The chain joins TRBV5-1 to TRBJ2-2; no reliable D call. V gave up 4 bases and J gave up 0 bases, with 10 bases separating them. The CDR3 sequence is 15 residues long. Germline CDR1 reads SGHRS; CDR2 reads YFSETQ. The DNA for the CDR3 is TGCGCCAGCAGCCAAGAAGGAACGAACACCGGGGAGCTGTTTTTT. This translates into CASSQEGTNTGELFF.